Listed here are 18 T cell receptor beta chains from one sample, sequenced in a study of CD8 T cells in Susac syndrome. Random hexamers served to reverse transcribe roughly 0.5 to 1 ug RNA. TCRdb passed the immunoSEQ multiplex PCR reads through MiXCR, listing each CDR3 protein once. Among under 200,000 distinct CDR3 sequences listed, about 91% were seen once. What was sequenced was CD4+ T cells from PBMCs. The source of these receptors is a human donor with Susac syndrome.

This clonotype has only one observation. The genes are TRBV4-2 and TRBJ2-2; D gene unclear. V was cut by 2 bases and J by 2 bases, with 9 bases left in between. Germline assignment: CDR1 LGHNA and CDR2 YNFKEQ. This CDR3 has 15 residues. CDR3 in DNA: TGTGCCAGCAGCCAACTCCCCCCTAACACCGGGGAGCTGTTTTTT. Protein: CASSQLPPNTGELFF.

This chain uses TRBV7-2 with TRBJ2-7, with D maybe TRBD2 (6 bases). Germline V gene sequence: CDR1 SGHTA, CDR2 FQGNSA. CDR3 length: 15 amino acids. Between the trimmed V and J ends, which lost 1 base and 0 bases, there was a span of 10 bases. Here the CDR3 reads CASSLVAGISYEQYF. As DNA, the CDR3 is TGTGCCAGCAGCTTAGTGGCGGGGATCTCCTACGAGCAGTACTTC.

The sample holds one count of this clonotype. The CDR3 spells CAISETDINQPQHF. DNA of the CDR3: TGTGCCATCAGTGAGACGGACATCAATCAGCCCCAGCATTTT. The chain has TRBV10-3 and TRBJ1-5; TRBD1 is a possible D gene (5 bases). The V end lost 2 bases, the J end lost 3 bases, and 8 bases lay between the germline ends. Per germline, CDR1 ENHRY and CDR2 SYGVKD. The CDR3 consists of 14 residues.

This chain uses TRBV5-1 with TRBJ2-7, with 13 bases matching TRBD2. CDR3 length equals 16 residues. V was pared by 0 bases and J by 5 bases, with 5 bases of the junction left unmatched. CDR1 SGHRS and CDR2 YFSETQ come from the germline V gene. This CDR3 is CASSLGTSGSIHEQYF. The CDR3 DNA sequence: TGCGCCAGCAGCTTGGGGACTAGCGGGAGTATCCACGAGCAGTACTTC.

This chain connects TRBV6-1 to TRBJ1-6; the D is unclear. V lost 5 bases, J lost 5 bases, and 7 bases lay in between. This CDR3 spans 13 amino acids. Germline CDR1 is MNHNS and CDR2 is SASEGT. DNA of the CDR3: TGTGCCAGCAGTCGGGGAGATAATTCACCCCTCCACTTT. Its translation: CASSRGDNSPLHF.

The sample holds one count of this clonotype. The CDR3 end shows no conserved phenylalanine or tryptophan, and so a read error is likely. The CDR3 bases are TGCGCCAGCACCCTGGGGACTTCCTTCCCATCCTACAATGAGCAGTTCCTC. Translating it yields CASTLGTSFPSYNEQFL. The chain is built from TRBV5-1 and TRBJ2-1, with D possibly TRBD2 on 6 matching bases. CDR3 length equals 17 residues. Trimming shortened V by 6 bases and J by 1 base, and 20 bases separated the two germline ends. Germline V gene lookup returns CDR1 SGHRS and CDR2 YFSETQ.

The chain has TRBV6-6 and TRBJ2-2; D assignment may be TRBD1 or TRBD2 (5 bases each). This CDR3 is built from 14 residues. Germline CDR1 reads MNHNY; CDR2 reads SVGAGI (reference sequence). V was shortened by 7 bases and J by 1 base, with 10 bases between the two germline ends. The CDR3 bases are TGTGCCAGCATAAGAGGGGTGAACACCGGGGAGCTGTTTTTT. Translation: CASIRGVNTGELFF.

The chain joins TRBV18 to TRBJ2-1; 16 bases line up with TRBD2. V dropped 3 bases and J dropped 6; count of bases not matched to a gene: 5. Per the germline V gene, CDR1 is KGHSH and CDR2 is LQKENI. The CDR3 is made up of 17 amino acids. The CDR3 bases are TGTGCCAGCTCACCTAAAGGGACTAGCGGGAGGGCCAATGAGCAGTTCTTC. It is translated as CASSPKGTSGRANEQFF.

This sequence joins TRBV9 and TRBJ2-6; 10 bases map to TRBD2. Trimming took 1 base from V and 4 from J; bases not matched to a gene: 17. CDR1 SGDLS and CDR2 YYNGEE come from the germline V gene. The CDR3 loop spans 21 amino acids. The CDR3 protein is CASSVNPGGTSGAVGANVLTF. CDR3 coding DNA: TGTGCCAGCAGCGTAAACCCAGGGGGCACTAGCGGGGCCGTGGGGGCCAACGTCCTGACTTTC.

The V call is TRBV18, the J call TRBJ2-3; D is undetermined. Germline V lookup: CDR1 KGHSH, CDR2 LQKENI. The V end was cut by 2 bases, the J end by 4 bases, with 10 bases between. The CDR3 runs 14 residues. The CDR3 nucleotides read TGTGCCAGCTCACCAGGGATAGGCCCAGATACGCAGTATTTT. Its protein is CASSPGIGPDTQYF. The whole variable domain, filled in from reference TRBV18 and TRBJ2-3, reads NAGVMQNPRHLVRRRGQEARLRCSPMKGHSHVYWYRQLPEEGLKFMVYLQKENIIDESGMPKERFSAEFPKEGPSILRIQQVVRGDSAAYFCASSPGIGPDTQYFGPGTRLTVL.

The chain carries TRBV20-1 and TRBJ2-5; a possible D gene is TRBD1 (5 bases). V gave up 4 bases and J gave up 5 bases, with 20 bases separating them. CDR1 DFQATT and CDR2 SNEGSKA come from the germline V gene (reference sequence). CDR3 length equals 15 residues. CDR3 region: CSAIGRVFNPETQYF. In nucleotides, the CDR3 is TGCAGTGCTATCGGCAGGGTTTTTAATCCGGAGACCCAGTACTTC.

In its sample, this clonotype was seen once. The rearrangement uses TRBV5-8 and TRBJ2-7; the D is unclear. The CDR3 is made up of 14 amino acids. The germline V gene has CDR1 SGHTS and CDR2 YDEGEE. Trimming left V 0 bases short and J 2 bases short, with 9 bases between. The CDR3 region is CASSLGHLAYEQYF. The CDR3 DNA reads TGTGCCAGCAGCTTGGGACATTTAGCCTACGAGCAGTACTTC.

The CDR3 nucleotides read TGTGCCAGCAGTCCCACCGGGACAGGGGTTTATGAGCAGTTCTTC. Its protein is CASSPTGTGVYEQFF. The chain carries TRBV6-6 and TRBJ2-1; 10 bases match TRBD1. Germline-derived CDR1 and CDR2 are MNHNY and SVGAGI (reference sequence). V gave up 5 bases and J gave up 8 bases; unmatched junction bases: 9. CDR3 length equals 15 residues.

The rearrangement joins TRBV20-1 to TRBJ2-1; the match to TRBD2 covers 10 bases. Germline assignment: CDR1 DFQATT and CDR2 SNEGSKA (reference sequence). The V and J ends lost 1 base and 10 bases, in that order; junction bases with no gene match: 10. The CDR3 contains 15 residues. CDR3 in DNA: TGCAGTGCTAGAGGACCCAGCGGGAGGGTCCGGGAGCAGTTCTTC. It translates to CSARGPSGRVREQFF.

The CDR3 DNA sequence: TGTGCCAGCAGTGCCCCCGGGGGTTCCTATGGCTACACCTTC. This codes for CASSAPGGSYGYTF. V and J are TRBV6-6 and TRBJ1-2, with D possibly matching TRBD1 (5 bases). The CDR3 has 14 amino acids. Germline assignment: CDR1 MNHNY and CDR2 SVGAGI (reference sequence). Between the trimmed V and J ends, which lost 5 bases and 4 bases, there was a span of 14 bases.

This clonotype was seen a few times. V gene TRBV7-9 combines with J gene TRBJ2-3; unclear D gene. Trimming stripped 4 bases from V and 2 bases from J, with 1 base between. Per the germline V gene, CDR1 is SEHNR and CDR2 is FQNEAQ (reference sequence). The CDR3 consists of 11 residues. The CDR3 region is CASSYTDTQYF. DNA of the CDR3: TGTGCCAGCAGCTACACAGATACGCAGTATTTT.

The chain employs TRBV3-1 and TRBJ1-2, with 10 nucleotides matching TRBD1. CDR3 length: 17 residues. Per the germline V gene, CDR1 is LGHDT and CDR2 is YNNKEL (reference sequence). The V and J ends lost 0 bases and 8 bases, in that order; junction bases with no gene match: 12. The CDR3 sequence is CASSQDLTGGNWGGYTF. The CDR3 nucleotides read TGTGCCAGCAGCCAAGATTTGACAGGGGGCAACTGGGGAGGCTACACCTTC.

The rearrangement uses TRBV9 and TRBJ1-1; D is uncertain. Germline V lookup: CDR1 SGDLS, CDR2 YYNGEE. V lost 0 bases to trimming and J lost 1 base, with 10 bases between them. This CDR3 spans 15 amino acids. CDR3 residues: CASSVEGGGNTEAFF. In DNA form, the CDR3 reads TGTGCCAGCAGCGTAGAAGGAGGAGGGAACACTGAAGCTTTCTTT.